The 8 T cell receptor beta chains presented below share a single source sample, sequenced in a study of blood T cell repertoires in COVID-19. Libraries were prepared by immunoSEQ multiplex PCR; TCRdb keeps only in-frame clonotypes and omits some of them. The data hold approximately 170,000 clones, with about 85% observed a single time. Sequenced input: peripheral blood. Receptors originate from a woman between 65 and 79 years old with COVID-19, enrolled during active disease.

The chain carries TRBV6-5 and TRBJ1-6; 8 nucleotides align to TRBD1. Germline V gene lookup returns CDR1 MNHEY and CDR2 SVGAGI. This CDR3 is built from 14 residues. The V segment lost 7 bases and the J segment 6 bases; nucleotides outside the gene matches: 5. For the CDR3, the DNA is TGTGCCAGCATGCAGGGGGCGATTAATTCACCCCTCCACTTT. Translation: CASMQGAINSPLHF.

This chain joins TRBV3-1 (or the pseudogene TRBV3-2) and TRBJ2-3; 12 nucleotides agree with TRBD2. CDR3 length: 15 residues. The V gene's germline CDR1 is LGHDT and CDR2 YNNKEL (reference sequence). With V trimmed by 6 bases and J by 3 bases, 4 bases remained unmatched. CDR3 sequence reads: CASSPSGGGTDTQYF. The DNA of the CDR3 is TGTGCCAGCAGTCCTAGCGGGGGGGGAACAGATACGCAGTATTTT.

The chain couples TRBV27 to TRBJ1-5, with 9 bases aligning to TRBD1. The CDR3 is 14 residues long. Unmatched junction bases numbered 0, after V lost 2 bases and J lost 4 bases. Per germline, CDR1 MNHEY and CDR2 SMNVEV (reference sequence). Written as DNA, the CDR3 is TGTGCCAGCAGTTTAGGGACAGGGAATCAGCCCCAGCATTTT. As protein: CASSLGTGNQPQHF.

The chain joins TRBV5-1 to TRBJ2-7, with D perhaps matching TRBD2 (5 bases). This CDR3 comprises 15 residues. V gave up 0 bases and J gave up 3 bases, with 13 bases separating them. Per germline, CDR1 SGHRS and CDR2 YFSETQ. The CDR3 nucleotides read TGCGCCAGCAGCTTGGTACTAGGTCGGATCTACGAGCAGTACTTC. Residues: CASSLVLGRIYEQYF.

This clone was recorded a few times. V gene TRBV5-1 combines with J gene TRBJ2-7; the D gene is possibly TRBD1 (6 bases). Germline CDR1 reads SGHRS; CDR2 reads YFSETQ. The CDR3 is 13 residues long. V gave up 4 bases and J gave up 4 bases, with 12 bases separating them. The CDR3 is CASSLDRDYEQYF. The CDR3 DNA reads TGCGCCAGCAGCCTGGACAGAGATTACGAGCAGTACTTC.

The DNA for the CDR3 is TGTGCCAGCAGCCCCGTTATAGGGACACCATCCTACGAGCAGTACGTC. Residues: CASSPVIGTPSYEQYV. The chain uses TRBV28 and TRBJ2-7; the D gene is possibly TRBD1 (6 bases). There are 16 residues in the CDR3. CDR1 and CDR2 (germline): MDHEN, SYDVKM. V was cut by 6 bases and J by 1 base, with 19 bases left in between.

As regards this clone: At one end, the junction sequence differs from germline, possibly due to a read error. V is TRBV30 and J is TRBJ1-3; D unclear. Germline V gene sequence: CDR1 GTSNPN, CDR2 SVGIG (reference sequence). The length of the CDR3 is 13 residues. The DNA of the CDR3 is TGTGCTTGGAGGAAGCGCTCTGGAAACACCATATATTTT. It yields the protein CAWRKRSGNTIYF.

The sample holds a few counts of this clone. V gene TRBV30 combines with J gene TRBJ1-2, with D perhaps matching TRBD1 (5 bases). This CDR3 comprises 14 residues. Trimming removed 1 base from V and 2 bases from J, with 11 bases in between. Germline V gene data show CDR1 as GTSNPN and CDR2 as SVGIG (reference sequence). The CDR3 sequence is CAWSGDDSNYGYTF. The CDR3 bases are TGTGCCTGGAGTGGTGATGACAGCAACTATGGCTACACCTTC.